The entry below gives a single T cell receptor (beta chain) sequence along with its context. Its target is not known. The record originates from a study of cytomegalovirus exposure and HLA in healthy donors. The data were produced by immunoSEQ multiplex PCR, yet TCRdb's version contains in-frame clones alone and is incomplete. This table has 80,000 to 100,000 clones, roughly 87% appearing once. Overall study findings and caveats: The investigators catalogued 150 to 200 TCR beta chains as cytomegalovirus-associated.

This CDR3 spans 14 amino acids. V lost 5 bases, J lost 2 bases, and 7 bases lay in between. From germline, CDR1 is MNHEY and CDR2 SMNVEV (reference sequence). The chain carries TRBV27 and TRBJ2-6; D ambiguous. The TCR comes from a man aged 18 to 30 in good health and CMV-seropositive. The material sequenced was PBMCs. The CDR3, as DNA: TGTGCCAGCAGTGGAGTAGCTGGGGCCAACGTCCTGACTTTC. This codes for CASSGVAGANVLTF.